These 12 T cell receptor beta chains came from one sample sequenced in a study of T cell responses to AZD1222 COVID-19 vaccine (dated by TCRdb to about 2021). Preparation of the library involved the immunoSEQ multiplex PCR assay. Not all clones reach the TCRdb copy of this immuneACCESS table, which keeps in-frame sequences only. Checked studies attribute under half of the gap to unresolved V genes and leave the rest unexplained. Present in this sample are 140,000 to 150,000 clones, roughly 91% of which were seen just once. The ten largest clones capture 1.5% to 2% of the sample. The time point label corresponds to: baseline before first vaccination. This specimen was peripheral blood, taken on day 0 of AZD1222 vaccination. These receptor sequences come from an adult in good health.

This chain joins TRBV12-3 or TRBV12-4 and TRBJ2-5; D is unclear. V was shortened by 6 bases and J by 5 bases, with 13 bases between the two germline ends. The CDR3 spans 13 residues. The CDR3 sequence: CASSHRTGETQYF. The CDR3 region has the DNA TGTGCCAGCAGCCACCGGACGGGCGAGACCCAGTACTTC.

The chain employs TRBV6-1 and TRBJ1-2, with 7 bases fitting TRBD1. The ends lost 1 base at V and 4 bases at J; junction bases unmatched: 6. The germline V gene has CDR1 MNHNS and CDR2 SASEGT. This CDR3 spans 15 amino acids. The CDR3 region has the DNA TGTGCCAGCAGTGAAGAAATGACAGGGTCCTATGGCTACACCTTC. Translated: CASSEEMTGSYGYTF.

The rearrangement uses TRBV11-2 and TRBJ2-5; 7 bases match TRBD2. Germline trimming cut 5 bases from V and 3 bases from J; bases unmatched to any gene: 6. In germline, CDR1 is SGHAT, CDR2 FQNNGV. This CDR3 spans 14 amino acids. CDR3 residues: CASSRDYVEETQYF. CDR3 coding DNA: TGTGCCAGCAGCCGGGACTACGTGGAAGAGACCCAGTACTTC.

The V and J genes are TRBV3-1 (or the pseudogene TRBV3-2) and TRBJ1-2; D not resolved. Germline CDR1 reads LGHDT; CDR2 reads YNNKEL (reference sequence). Trimming removed 2 bases at V and 4 bases at J, with 11 bases between. The CDR3 is 14 residues long. Written as DNA, the CDR3 is TGTGCCAGCAGCCAAAATCTCCAGCGCTATGGCTACACCTTC. Its protein is CASSQNLQRYGYTF.

J is TRBJ1-1 and V is TRBV5-4, with D uncertain. Germline V gene lookup returns CDR1 SGHNT and CDR2 YYREEE (reference sequence). The CDR3 runs 12 residues. The V and J ends lost 4 bases and 2 bases respectively, with 6 bases between them. The CDR3 DNA reads as TGTGCCAGCAGCGAGGACAACACTGAAGCTTTCTTT. Encoded protein: CASSEDNTEAFF.

This chain connects TRBV27 to TRBJ1-6; possibly TRBD1 for D (6 bases). Trimming took 8 bases from V and 6 from J, leaving 14 bases between them. The CDR3 is 14 amino acids. CDR1 is MNHEY, CDR2 SMNVEV, per germline (reference sequence). The CDR3 DNA follows: TGTGCCAGCTTGCGAGTAGGGGGTAATTCACCCCTCCACTTT. Encoded protein: CASLRVGGNSPLHF.

The rearrangement links TRBV7-3 to TRBJ2-1; D gene uncertain. Per germline, CDR1 SGHTA and CDR2 FQGTGA. Trimming stripped 0 bases from V and 5 bases from J, with 8 bases between. The CDR3 loop spans 14 amino acids. The DNA of the CDR3 is TGTGCCAGCAGCTTAACGGCTGTCAACAATGAGCAGTTCTTC. Its translation: CASSLTAVNNEQFF.

The V call is TRBV6-5, the J call TRBJ2-4; maybe TRBD1 (5 bases). V lost 5 bases and J 8 bases, leaving 13 bases between the germline ends. Per the germline V gene, CDR1 is MNHEY and CDR2 is SVGAGI. This CDR3 is built from 13 residues. CDR3 bases: TGTGCCAGCAGTAGAACTCAAGGGGACATTCAGTACTTC. Translating it yields CASSRTQGDIQYF.

The CDR3 reads CASTGQGSAEAFF. The CDR3 DNA reads as TGTGCCAGCACGGGACAGGGTTCCGCTGAAGCTTTCTTT. V usage is TRBV2 and J usage is TRBJ1-1, with TRBD1 identical over 9 bases. The germline V gene has CDR1 SNHLY and CDR2 FYNNEI. V dropped 7 bases and J dropped 6; count of bases not matched to a gene: 6. CDR3 length: 13 amino acids.

The chain uses TRBV5-1 and TRBJ1-5; D perhaps matches TRBD1 (6 bases). Looked up from germline, CDR1 is SGHRS and CDR2 is YFSETQ. The CDR3 has 13 residues. Between the trimmed V and J ends, which lost 0 bases and 7 bases, there was a span of 8 bases. Written as DNA, the CDR3 is TGCGCCAGCAGCTTGGTTGGGGGCCAGCCCCAGCATTTT. Encoded protein: CASSLVGGQPQHF.

The chain recombines TRBV5-1 with TRBJ2-1, with D perhaps matching TRBD1 (6 bases). In germline, CDR1 is SGHRS, CDR2 YFSETQ. CDR3 length: 16 amino acids. Trimming left V 0 bases short and J 3 bases short, with 13 bases between. The CDR3 loop reads CASSLVVTGNYNEQFF. DNA for the CDR3: TGCGCCAGCAGCTTGGTTGTAACAGGGAACTACAATGAGCAGTTCTTC. Full variable domain (remainder filled in from reference TRBV5-1 and TRBJ2-1): KAGVTQTPRYLIKTRGQQVTLSCSPISGHRSVSWYQQTPGQGLQFLFEYFSETQRNKGNFPGRFSGRQFSNSRSEMNVSTLELGDSALYLCASSLVVTGNYNEQFFGPGTRLTVL.

The J gene is TRBJ2-5, the V gene TRBV12-5; 13 nucleotides agree with TRBD2. CDR3 length: 16 amino acids. Germline lookup yields CDR1 LGHNT and CDR2 FRNRAP. Unmatched junction bases numbered 2, after V lost 2 bases and J lost 2 bases. CDR3 region: CASGLRLAGGQETQYF. DNA of the CDR3: TGTGCTAGTGGTTTGAGACTAGCGGGGGGACAAGAGACCCAGTACTTC.